This TCR beta chain was sequenced for a study of OX40 agonist ivuxolimab in advanced cancers. Study details: Dose-escalation cases comprised hepatocellular carcinoma, melanoma, renal cell or head and neck cancer. Anti-PD-1, anti-PD-L1 or anti-CTLA-4 therapy given earlier was allowed, and over 35% had some.

V lost 0 bases and J lost 5; bases outside the gene matches: 3. Germline CDR1 reads SGHRS; CDR2 reads YFSETQ. The CDR3 totals 14 residues. Notes on the study in general: At 0.1 to 3.0 mg/kg, clonal expansion of CD4+ and CD8+ blood T cells had occurred by week 6.

The assay was immunoSEQ multiplex PCR, and TCRdb's table has in-frame clones only and misses some. There are just under 75,000 clones in the sample; approximately 90% occur only once, and less than 0.55% lies in the top ten. As to this clone: Its antigen is still unknown.

The receptor was isolated from an adult with an advanced solid tumor such as melanoma, head and neck, liver or kidney cancer. The rearrangement joins TRBV5-1 to TRBJ2-5; 8 nucleotides align to TRBD2. The sample was CD4+ or CD8+ T cells sorted from blood, taken in a trial of the OX40 agonist ivuxolimab. DNA of the CDR3: TGCGCCAGCAGCTTGGCCCCGGGAGGGGAGACCCAGTACTTC. It yields the protein CASSLAPGGETQYF.